This entry is about one T cell receptor (beta chain). The assay was immunoSEQ multiplex PCR, and TCRdb's table has in-frame clones only and misses some. The top ten clones hold 1.9% of a sample with a few hundred thousand clones, around 87% of them seen once. This entry is derived from a study of blood T cell repertoires in COVID-19. The length of the CDR3 is 15 residues. Trimming pared 2 bases from V and 0 bases from J, leaving 5 bases between. CDR1 KGHSH and CDR2 LQKENI come from the germline V gene. This clonotype was obtained from a man between 35 and 55 years old in a cohort exposed to, infected with or recovered from COVID-19 (not recorded which). V usage is TRBV18 and J usage is TRBJ2-6; tentative D call: TRBD2 (5 bases). Sequencing was performed on PBMCs or T cells enriched from blood (not recorded which). CDR3 in amino acids: CASSPGSSGANVLTF. The CDR3 DNA reads as TGTGCCAGCTCACCAGGGAGCTCTGGGGCCAACGTCCTGACTTTC.